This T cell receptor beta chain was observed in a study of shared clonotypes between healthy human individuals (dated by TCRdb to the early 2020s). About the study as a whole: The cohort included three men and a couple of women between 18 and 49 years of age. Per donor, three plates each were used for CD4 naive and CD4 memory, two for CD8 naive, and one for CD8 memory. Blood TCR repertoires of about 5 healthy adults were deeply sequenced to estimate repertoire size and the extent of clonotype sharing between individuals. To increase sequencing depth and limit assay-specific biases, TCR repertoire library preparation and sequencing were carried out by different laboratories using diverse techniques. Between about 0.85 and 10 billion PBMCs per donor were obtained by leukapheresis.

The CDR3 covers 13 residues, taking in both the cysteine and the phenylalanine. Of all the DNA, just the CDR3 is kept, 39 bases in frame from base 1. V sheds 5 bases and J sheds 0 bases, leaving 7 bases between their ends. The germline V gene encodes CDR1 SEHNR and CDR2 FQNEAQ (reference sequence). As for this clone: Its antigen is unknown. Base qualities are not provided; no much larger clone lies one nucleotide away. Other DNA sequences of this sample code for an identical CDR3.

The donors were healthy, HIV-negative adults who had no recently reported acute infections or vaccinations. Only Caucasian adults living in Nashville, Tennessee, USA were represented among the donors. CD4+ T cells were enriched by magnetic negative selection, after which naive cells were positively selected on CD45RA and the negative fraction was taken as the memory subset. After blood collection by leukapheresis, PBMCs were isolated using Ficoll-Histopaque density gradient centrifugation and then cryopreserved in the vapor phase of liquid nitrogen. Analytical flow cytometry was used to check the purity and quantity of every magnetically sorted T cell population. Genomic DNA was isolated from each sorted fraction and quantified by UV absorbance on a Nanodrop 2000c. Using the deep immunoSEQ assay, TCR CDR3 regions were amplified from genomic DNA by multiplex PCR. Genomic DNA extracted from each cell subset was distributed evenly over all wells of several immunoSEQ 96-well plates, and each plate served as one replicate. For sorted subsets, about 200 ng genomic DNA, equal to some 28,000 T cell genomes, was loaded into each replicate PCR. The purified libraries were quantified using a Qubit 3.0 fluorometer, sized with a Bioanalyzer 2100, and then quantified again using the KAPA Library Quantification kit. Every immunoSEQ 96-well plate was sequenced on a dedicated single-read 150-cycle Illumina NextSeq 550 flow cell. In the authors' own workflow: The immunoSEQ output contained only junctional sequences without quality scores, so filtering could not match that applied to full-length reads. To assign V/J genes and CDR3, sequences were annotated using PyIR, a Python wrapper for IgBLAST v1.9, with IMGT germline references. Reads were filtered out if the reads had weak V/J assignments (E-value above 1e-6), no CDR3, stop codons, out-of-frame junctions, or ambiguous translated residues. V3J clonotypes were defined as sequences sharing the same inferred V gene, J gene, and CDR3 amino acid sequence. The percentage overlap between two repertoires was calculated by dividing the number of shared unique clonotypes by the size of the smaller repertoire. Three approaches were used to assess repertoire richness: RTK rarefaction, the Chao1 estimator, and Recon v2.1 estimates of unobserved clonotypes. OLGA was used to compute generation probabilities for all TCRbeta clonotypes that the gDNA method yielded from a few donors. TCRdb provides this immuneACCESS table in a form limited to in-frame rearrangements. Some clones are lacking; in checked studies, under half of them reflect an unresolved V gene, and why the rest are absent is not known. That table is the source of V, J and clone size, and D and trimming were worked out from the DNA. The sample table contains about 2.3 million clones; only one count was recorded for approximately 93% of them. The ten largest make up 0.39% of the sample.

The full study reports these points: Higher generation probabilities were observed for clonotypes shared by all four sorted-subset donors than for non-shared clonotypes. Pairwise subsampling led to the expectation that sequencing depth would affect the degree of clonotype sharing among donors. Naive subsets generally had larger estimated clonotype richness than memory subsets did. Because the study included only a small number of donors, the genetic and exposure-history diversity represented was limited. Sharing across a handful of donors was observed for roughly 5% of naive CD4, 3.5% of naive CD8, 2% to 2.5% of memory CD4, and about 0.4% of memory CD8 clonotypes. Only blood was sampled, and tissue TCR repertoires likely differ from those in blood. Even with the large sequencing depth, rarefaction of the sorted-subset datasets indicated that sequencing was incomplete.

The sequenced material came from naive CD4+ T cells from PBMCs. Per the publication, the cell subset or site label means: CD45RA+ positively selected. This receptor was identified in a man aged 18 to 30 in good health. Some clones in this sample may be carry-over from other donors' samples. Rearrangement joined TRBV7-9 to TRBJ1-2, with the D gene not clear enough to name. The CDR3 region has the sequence CASSPDSNYGYTF. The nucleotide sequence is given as TGTGCCAGCAGCCCGGACTCTAACTATGGCTACACCTTC. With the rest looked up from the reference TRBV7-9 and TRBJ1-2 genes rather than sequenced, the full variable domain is DTGVSQNPRHKITKRGQNVTFRCDPISEHNRLYWYRQTLGQGPEFLTYFQNEAQLEKSRLLSDRFSAERPKGSFSTLEIQRTEQGDSAMYLCASSPDSNYGYTFGSGTRLTVV.